The subject of this entry is one T cell receptor beta chain. This sample stems from a study of blood T cell repertoires in COVID-19. This table comes from immunoSEQ multiplex PCR, and its TCRdb copy is limited to in-frame clones, with some not included. The sample lists about 48,000 clones, about nine tenths occurring once. Germline values: CDR1 SGHRS, CDR2 YFSETQ. The J segment lost 8 bases and the V segment lost 4 bases, leaving 11 bases of the junction unmatched. This CDR3 has 14 residues. Material for sequencing was peripheral blood. This TCR came from a woman over 75 with acute or convalescent COVID-19. The chain uses TRBV5-1 and TRBJ1-2; the match to TRBD1 covers 7 bases. CDR3 sequence reads: CASSQMTGMEGYTF. The DNA for the CDR3 is TGCGCCAGCAGCCAAATGACAGGGATGGAGGGCTACACCTTC.